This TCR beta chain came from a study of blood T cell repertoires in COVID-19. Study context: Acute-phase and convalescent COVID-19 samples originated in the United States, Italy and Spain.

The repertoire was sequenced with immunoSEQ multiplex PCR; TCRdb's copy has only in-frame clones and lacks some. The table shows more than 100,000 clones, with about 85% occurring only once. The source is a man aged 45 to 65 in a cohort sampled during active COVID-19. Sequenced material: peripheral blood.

CDR3 amino acids: CAISGGALYTGELFF. The CDR3 nucleotides are TGTGCCATCAGCGGGGGGGCCCTATACACCGGGGAGCTGTTTTTT. This rearrangement joins TRBV28 to TRBJ2-2; 10 bases are shared with TRBD2. Germline V gives CDR1 MDHEN, CDR2 SYDVKM. This CDR3 region has 15 residues. The V gene end was trimmed by 10 bases and the J gene end by 3 bases; junction bases not matched to a gene: 8.